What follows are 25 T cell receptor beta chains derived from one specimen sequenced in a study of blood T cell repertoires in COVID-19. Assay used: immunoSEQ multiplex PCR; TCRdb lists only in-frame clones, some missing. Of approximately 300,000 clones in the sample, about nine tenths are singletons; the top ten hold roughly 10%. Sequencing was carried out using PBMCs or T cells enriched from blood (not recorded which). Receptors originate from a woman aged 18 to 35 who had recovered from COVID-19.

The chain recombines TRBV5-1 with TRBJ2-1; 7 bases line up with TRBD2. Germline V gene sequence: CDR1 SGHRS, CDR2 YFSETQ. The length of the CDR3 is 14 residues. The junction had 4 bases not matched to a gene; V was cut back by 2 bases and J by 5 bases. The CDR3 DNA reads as TGCGCCAGCAGCTTCCCGACTAGCCACAATGAGCAGTTCTTC. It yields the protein CASSFPTSHNEQFF.

The CDR3 DNA reads as TGTGCCAGCAGTTTTGGAGGACATGGCTACACCTTC. It yields the protein CASSFGGHGYTF. This sequence joins TRBV28 and TRBJ1-2; D gene ambiguous. The germline CDR1 and CDR2 sequences are MDHEN and SYDVKM. This CDR3 has 12 residues. Deletions cut 3 bases from V and 6 bases from J, with 8 bases between.

CDR3 in amino acids: CASRPRTNTDTQYF. The DNA of the CDR3 is TGTGCCAGCAGACCCAGAACTAACACAGATACGCAGTATTTT. This rearrangement joins TRBV3-1 (or the pseudogene TRBV3-2) to TRBJ2-3; the D is unclear. Trimming pared 6 bases from V and 2 bases from J, leaving 12 bases between. The V gene's germline CDR1 is LGHDT and CDR2 YNNKEL (reference sequence). The CDR3 contains 14 residues.

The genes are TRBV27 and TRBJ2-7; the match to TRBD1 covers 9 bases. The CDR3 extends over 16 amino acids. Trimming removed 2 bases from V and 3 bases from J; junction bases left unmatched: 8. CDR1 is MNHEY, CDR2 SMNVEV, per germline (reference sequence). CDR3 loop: CASSLTLDRGFYEQYF. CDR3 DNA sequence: TGTGCCAGCAGTTTAACCTTGGACAGGGGCTTCTACGAGCAGTACTTC.

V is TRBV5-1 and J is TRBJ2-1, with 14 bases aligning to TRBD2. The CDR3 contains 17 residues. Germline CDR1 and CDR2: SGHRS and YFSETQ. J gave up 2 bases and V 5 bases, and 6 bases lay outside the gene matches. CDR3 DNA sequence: TGCGCCAGCAGGACCGGGACTAGCGGGAGAACCTACAATGAGCAGTTCTTC. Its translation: CASRTGTSGRTYNEQFF.

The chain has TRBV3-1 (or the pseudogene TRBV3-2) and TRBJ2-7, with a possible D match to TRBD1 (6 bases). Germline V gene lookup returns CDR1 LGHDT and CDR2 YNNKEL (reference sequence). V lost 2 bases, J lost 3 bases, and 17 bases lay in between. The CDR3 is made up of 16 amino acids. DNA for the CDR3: TGTGCCAGCAGCCAATCGACAGGTGGTTATAACTACGAGCAGTACTTC. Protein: CASSQSTGGYNYEQYF.

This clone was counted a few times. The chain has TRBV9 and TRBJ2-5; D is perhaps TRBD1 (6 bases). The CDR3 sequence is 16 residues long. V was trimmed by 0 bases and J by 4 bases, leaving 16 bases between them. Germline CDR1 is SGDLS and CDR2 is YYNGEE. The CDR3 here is CASSVGVARGRETQYF. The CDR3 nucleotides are TGTGCCAGCAGCGTAGGGGTGGCCAGGGGAAGAGAGACCCAGTACTTC.

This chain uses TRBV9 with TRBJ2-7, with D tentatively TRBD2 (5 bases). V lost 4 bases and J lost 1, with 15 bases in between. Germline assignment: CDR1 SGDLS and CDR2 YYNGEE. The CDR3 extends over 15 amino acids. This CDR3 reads CASSPLEVSSYEQYF. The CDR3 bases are TGTGCCAGCAGCCCCTTGGAGGTCAGTTCCTACGAGCAGTACTTC.

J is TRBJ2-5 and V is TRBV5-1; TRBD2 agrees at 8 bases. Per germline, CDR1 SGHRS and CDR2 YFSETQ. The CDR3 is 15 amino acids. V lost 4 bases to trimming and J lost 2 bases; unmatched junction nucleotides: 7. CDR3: CASSAMTSAQETQYF. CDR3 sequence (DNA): TGCGCCAGCAGCGCCATGACTAGCGCTCAAGAGACCCAGTACTTC.

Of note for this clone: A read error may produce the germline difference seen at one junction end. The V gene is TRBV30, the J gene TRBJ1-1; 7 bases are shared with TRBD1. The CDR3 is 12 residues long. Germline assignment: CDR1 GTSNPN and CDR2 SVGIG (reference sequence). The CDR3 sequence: CQGQFTNTEAFF. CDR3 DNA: TGCCAGGGACAGTTTACGAACACTGAAGCTTTCTTT. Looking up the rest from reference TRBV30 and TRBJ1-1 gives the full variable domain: SQTIHQWPATLVQPVGSPLSLECTVEGTSNPNLYWYRQAAGRGLQLLFYSVGIGQISSEVPQNLSASRPQDRQFILSSKKLLLSDSGFYLCQGQFTNTEAFFGQGTRLTVV.

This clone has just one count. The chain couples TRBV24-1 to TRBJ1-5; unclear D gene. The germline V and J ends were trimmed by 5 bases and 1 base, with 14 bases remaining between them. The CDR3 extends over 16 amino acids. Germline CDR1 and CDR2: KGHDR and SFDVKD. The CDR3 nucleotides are TGTGCCACCAGTGCCTCGTGGGAGGTGAGCAATCAGCCCCAGCATTTT. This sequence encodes CATSASWEVSNQPQHF.

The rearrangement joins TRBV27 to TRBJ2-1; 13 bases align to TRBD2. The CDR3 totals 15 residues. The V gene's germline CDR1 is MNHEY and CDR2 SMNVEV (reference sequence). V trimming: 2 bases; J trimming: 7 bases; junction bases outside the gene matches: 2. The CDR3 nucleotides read TGTGCCAGCAGTTTAGGGACTAGCGGGAAGAATGAGCAGTTCTTC. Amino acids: CASSLGTSGKNEQFF.

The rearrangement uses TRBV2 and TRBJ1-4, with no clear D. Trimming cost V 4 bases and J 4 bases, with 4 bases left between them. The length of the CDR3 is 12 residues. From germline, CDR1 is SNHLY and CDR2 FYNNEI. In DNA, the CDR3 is TGTGCCAGCAGTGTCGGTAATGAAAAACTGTTTTTT. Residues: CASSVGNEKLFF.

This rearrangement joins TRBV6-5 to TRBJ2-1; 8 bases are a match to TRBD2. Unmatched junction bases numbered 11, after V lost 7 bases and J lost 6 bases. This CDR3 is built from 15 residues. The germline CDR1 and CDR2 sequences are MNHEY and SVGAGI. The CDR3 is CASIWGAGELNEQFF. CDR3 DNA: TGTGCCAGCATTTGGGGAGCGGGAGAGCTCAATGAGCAGTTCTTC.

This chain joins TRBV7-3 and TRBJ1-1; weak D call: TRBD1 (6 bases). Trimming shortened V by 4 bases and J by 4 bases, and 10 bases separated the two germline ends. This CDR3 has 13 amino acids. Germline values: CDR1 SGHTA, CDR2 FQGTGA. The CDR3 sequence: CASSYSQGTEAFF. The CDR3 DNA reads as TGTGCCAGCAGCTACTCACAGGGCACTGAAGCTTTCTTT.

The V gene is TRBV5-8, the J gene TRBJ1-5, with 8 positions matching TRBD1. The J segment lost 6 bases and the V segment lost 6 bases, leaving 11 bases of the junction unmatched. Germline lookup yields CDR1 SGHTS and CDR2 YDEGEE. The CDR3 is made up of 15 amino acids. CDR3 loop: CASNDGQGAGQPQHF. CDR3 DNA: TGTGCCAGCAACGACGGACAGGGAGCAGGTCAGCCCCAGCATTTT.

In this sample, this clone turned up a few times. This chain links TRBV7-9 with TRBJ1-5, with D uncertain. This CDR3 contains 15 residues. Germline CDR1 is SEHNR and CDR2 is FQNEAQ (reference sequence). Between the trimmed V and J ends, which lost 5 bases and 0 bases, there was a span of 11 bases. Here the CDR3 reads CASSPGSSSNQPQHF. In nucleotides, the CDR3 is TGTGCCAGCAGCCCGGGGTCTTCTAGCAATCAGCCCCAGCATTTT.

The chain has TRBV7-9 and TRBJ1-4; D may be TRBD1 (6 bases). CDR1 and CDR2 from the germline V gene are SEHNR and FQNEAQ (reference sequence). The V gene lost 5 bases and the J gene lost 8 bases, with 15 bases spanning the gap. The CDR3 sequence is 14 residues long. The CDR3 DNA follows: TGTGCCAGCAGCGGGGCAGGGGCGCAAGAAAAACTGTTTTTT. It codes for CASSGAGAQEKLFF.

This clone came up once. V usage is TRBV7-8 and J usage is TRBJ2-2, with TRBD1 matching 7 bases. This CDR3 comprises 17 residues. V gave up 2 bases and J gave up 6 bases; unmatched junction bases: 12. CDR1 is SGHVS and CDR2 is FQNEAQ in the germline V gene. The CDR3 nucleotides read TGTGCCAGCAGCTTACAAAGTATCAGGGGGACGGCCGGGGAGCTGTTTTTT. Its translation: CASSLQSIRGTAGELFF. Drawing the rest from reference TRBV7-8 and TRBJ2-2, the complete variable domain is GAGVSQSPRYKVAKRGQDVALRCDPISGHVSLFWYQQALGQGPEFLTYFQNEAQLDKSGLPSDRFFAERPEGSVSTLKIQRTQQEDSAVYLCASSLQSIRGTAGELFFGEGSRLTVL.

The CDR3 DNA reads TGTGCCAGCAGCTTACCGACAGGGATTAACTATGGCTACACCTTC. Translation gives CASSLPTGINYGYTF. This chain connects TRBV7-9 to TRBJ1-2, with TRBD1 identical over 7 bases. This CDR3 has 15 amino acids. Germline CDR1 reads SEHNR; CDR2 reads FQNEAQ (reference sequence). V lost 2 bases and J lost 1; bases outside the gene matches: 4.

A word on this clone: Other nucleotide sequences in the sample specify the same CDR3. Written as DNA, the CDR3 is TGTGCCAGTAGTCCCGGGACAGGAGATCAGCCCCAGCATTTT. Translated, it gives CASSPGTGDQPQHF. The genes are TRBV19 and TRBJ1-5; TRBD1 aligns across 8 bases. After removal of 5 bases from V and 5 bases from J, the junction contained 5 bases not matched to a gene. The length of the CDR3 is 14 residues. Germline V gene data show CDR1 as LNHDA and CDR2 as SQIVND (reference sequence). The variable domain in full, completed from reference TRBV19 and TRBJ1-5, reads DGGITQSPKYLFRKEGQNVTLSCEQNLNHDAMYWYRQDPGQGLRLIYYSQIVNDFQKGDIAEGYSVSREKKESFPLTVTSAQKNPTAFYLCASSPGTGDQPQHFGDGTRLSIL.

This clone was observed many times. CDR3 nucleotide sequence: TGTGCCAGCACCCCCGGGACAGGGGAAAGCTACACCTTC. Its translation is CASTPGTGESYTF. The chain joins TRBV7-9 to TRBJ1-2, with 10 bases aligning to TRBD1. The germline V gene has CDR1 SEHNR and CDR2 FQNEAQ (reference sequence). J lost 9 bases, V lost 7 bases, and 8 bases had no gene match. CDR3 length: 13 amino acids.

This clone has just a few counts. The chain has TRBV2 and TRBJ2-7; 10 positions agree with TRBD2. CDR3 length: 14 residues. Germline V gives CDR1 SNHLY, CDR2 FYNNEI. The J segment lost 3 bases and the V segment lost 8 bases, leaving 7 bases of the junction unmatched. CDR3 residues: CASQPGTSVYEQYF. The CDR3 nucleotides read TGTGCCAGCCAACCCGGGACTAGCGTCTACGAGCAGTACTTC.

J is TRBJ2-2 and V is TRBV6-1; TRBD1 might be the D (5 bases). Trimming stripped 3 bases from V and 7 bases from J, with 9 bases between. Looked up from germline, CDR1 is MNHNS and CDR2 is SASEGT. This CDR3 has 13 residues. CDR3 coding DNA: TGTGCCAGCAGTGAGCAGGGAAACGGGGAGCTGTTTTTT. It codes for CASSEQGNGELFF.

CDR3 sequence: CASSEARASYNEQFF. CDR3 nucleotides: TGCGCCAGCAGTGAAGCGCGGGCTTCCTACAATGAGCAGTTCTTC. The chain joins TRBV10-1 to TRBJ2-1, with D tentatively TRBD2 (5 bases). The germline gives CDR1 WNHNN, CDR2 SYGVQD (reference sequence). There are 15 residues in the CDR3. V lost 3 bases and J lost 1, with 10 bases in between.